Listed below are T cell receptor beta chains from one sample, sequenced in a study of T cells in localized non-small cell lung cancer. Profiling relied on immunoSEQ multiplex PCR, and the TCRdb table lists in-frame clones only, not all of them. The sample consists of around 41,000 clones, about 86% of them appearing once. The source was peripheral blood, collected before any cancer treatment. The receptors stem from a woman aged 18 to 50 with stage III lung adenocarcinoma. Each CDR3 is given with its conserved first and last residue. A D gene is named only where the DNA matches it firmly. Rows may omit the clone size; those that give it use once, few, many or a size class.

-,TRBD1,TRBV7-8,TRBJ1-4,TGTGCCAGCAGCTCCGGACAGGGGGTGGCGACTAATGAAAAACTGTTTTTT,CASSSGQGVATNEKLFF
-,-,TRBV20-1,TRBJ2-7,TGCAGTGCTAGAGATATTTACGAGCAGTACTTC,CSARDIYEQYF
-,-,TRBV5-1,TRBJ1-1,TGCGCCAGCAGCCCATATTCCTACAGGACTATCATGAACACTGAAGCTTTCTTT,CASSPYSYRTIMNTEAFF
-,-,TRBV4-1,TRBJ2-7,TGCGCCAGCAGCCAAGCCCTCGTCCTAGGCGGGGAAGGTTACGAGCAGTACTTC,CASSQALVLGGEGYEQYF
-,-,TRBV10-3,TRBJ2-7,TGTGCCATCAGTGAGTCGGGGGGGGCCTCCTACGAGCAGTACTTC,CAISESGGASYEQYF
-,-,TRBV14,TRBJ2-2,TGTGCCAGCAGCCATACGGGGGTCACCGGGGAGCTGTTTTTT,CASSHTGVTGELFF
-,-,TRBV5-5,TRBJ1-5,TGTGCCAGCAGCTTGAGGGGCGGGAGCAATCAGCCCCAGCATTTT,CASSLRGGSNQPQHF
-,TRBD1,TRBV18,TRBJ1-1,TGTGCCAGCCCCCAGGGACAGGGGACCTACACTGAAGCTTTCTTT,CASPQGQGTYTEAFF
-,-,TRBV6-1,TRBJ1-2,TGTGCCAGCAGTCCCCGTAAGGAGTATGGCTACACCTTC,CASSPRKEYGYTF
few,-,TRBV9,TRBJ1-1,TGTGCCAGCAGCGTAGGGTCCCCACTGAACACTGAAGCTTTCTTT,CASSVGSPLNTEAFF
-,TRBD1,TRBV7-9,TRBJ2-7,TGTGCCAGCAGCTTAAGGGGTGTCAGGGACAGTTACTACGAGCAGTACTTC,CASSLRGVRDSYYEQYF
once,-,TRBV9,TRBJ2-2,TGTGCCCGCCGCCCGGGGGGGGCCACAGGGGGCGCGAACACCGGGGAGCTGTTTTTT,CARRPGGATGGANTGELFF
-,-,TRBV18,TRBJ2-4,TGTGCCAGCTCACCCACTGGGGACATTCAGTACTTC,CASSPTGDIQYF
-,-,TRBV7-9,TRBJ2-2,TGTGCCAGCAGCTTAGGTGTGGCTGTGCTTGGGACCGGGGAGCTGTTTTTT,CASSLGVAVLGTGELFF
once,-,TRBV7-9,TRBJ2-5,TGTGCCAGCAGCTCAGGATCTCGGGAGACCCAGTACTTC,CASSSGSRETQYF
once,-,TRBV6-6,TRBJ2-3,TGTGCCAGCTGGACCCCGGGCACAGATACGCAGTATTTT,CASWTPGTDTQYF
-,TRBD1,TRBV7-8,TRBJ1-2,TGTGCCAGCAATTTGGACAGGGGGAATGATGGCTACACCTTC,CASNLDRGNDGYTF
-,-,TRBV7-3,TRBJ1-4,TGTGCCAGCAGCTTAACACGGCAGGGACGGGAAAAACTGTTTTTT,CASSLTRQGREKLFF
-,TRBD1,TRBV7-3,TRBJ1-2,TGTGCCAGCAGCCCCACTACAGGGGAGGGCTCCTATGGCTACACCTTC,CASSPTTGEGSYGYTF
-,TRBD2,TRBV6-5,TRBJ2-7,TGTGCCAGCCGAAGCGGGGGAACCTACGAGCAGTACTTC,CASRSGGTYEQYF
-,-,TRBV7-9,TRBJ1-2,TGTGCCAGCAGCTTAGGGTCCGACTATGGCTACACCTTC,CASSLGSDYGYTF
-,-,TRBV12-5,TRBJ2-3,TGTGCTAGTGGTTCCCTGTCGGTCACGCAGTATTTT,CASGSLSVTQYF
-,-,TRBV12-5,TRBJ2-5,TGTGCTAGTGGTTTGGTACTGGGGAAGACCCAGTACTTC,CASGLVLGKTQYF